Sequencing of this T cell receptor (beta chain) was carried out in a study of blood T cell repertoires in COVID-19. In the authors' workflow: Nucleated cell counts were estimated from reference gene primer amplification. Some clones are missing from TCRdb's copy, which holds only in-frame ones; the method was immunoSEQ multiplex PCR. V and J calls and clone size are as listed in that table; D and trimming were resolved from the DNA. Of hundreds of thousands of clones listed, 75% to 90% are singletons. The V gene's germline CDR1 is MNHEY and CDR2 SVGAGI. This CDR3 comprises 15 residues. V was pared by 2 bases and J by 3 bases, with 12 bases between. Each participant's cohort was designated according to participant-reported clinical history.

Sequenced material: PBMCs or T cells enriched from blood (not recorded which). This sequence originates from a man aged 18 to 35 who had recovered from COVID-19. This chain uses TRBV6-5 with TRBJ2-3, with D tentatively TRBD1 (6 bases). CDR3 sequence reads: CASSYTGLRTDTQYF. For the CDR3, the DNA is TGTGCCAGCAGTTACACAGGGTTGAGGACAGATACGCAGTATTTT.